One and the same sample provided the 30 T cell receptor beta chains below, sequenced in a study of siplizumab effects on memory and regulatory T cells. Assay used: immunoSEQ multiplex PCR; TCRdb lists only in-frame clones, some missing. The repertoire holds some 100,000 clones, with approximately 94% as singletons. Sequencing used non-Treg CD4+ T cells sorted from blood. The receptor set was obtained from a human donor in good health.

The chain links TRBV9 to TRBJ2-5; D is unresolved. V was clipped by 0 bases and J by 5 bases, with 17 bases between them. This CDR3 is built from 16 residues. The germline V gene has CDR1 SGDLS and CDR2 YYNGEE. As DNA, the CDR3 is TGTGCCAGCAGCGTAGGGATAGCTGGGCCGCGGGAGACCCAGTACTTC. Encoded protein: CASSVGIAGPRETQYF. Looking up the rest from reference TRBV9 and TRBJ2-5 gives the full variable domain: DSGVTQTPKHLITATGQRVTLRCSPRSGDLSVYWYQQSLDQGLQFLIQYYNGEERAKGNILERFSAQQFPDLHSELNLSSLELGDSALYFCASSVGIAGPRETQYFGPGTRLLVL.

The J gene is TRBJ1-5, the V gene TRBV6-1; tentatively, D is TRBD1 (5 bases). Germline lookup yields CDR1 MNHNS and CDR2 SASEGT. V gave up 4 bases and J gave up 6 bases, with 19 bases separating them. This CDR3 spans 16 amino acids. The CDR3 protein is CASSAIAGNGGQPQHF. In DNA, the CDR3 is TGTGCCAGCAGTGCTATCGCGGGAAACGGGGGTCAGCCCCAGCATTTT.

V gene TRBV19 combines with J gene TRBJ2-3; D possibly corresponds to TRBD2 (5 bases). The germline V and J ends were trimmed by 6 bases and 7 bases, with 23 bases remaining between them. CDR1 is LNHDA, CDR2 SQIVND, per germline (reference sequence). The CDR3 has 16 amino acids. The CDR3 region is CASRPSMDSGKHTQYF. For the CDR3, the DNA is TGTGCCAGTAGACCGAGCATGGATTCGGGGAAACATACGCAGTATTTT.

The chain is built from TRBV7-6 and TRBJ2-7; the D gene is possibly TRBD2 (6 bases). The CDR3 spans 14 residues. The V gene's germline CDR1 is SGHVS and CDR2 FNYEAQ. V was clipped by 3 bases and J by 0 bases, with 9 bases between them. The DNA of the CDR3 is TGTGCCAGCAGCTTCGGGACTTACTCCTACGAGCAGTACTTC. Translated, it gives CASSFGTYSYEQYF.

DNA for the CDR3: TGCAGCGTTGATCCCCCAGGGCACCAAGAGACCCAGTACTTC. This codes for CSVDPPGHQETQYF. This chain connects TRBV29-1 to TRBJ2-5, with D possibly matching TRBD1 (5 bases). The germline CDR1 and CDR2 sequences are SQVTM and ANQGSEA. The CDR3 is made up of 14 amino acids. V was shortened by 3 bases and J by 0 bases, with 11 bases between the two germline ends.

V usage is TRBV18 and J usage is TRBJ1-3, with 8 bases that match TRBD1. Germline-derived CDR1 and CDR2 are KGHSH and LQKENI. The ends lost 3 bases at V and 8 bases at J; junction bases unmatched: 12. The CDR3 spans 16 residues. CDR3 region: CASSPQTGGSIHTIYF. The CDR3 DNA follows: TGTGCCAGCTCACCGCAAACAGGGGGGTCTATCCACACCATATATTTT.

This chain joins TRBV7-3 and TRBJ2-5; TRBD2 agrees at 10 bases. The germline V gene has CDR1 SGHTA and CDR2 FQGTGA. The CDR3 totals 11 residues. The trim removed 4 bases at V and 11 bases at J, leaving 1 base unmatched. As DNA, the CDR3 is TGTGCCAGCAGCTCGGGACTAGCGCAGTACTTC. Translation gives CASSSGLAQYF.

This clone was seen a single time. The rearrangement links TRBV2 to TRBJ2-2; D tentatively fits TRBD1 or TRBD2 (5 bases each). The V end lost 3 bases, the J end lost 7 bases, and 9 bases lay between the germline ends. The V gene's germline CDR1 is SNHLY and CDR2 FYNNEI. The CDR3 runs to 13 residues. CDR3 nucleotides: TGTGCCAGCAGTGACGAGGGGTTCGGGGAGCTGTTTTTT. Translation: CASSDEGFGELFF.

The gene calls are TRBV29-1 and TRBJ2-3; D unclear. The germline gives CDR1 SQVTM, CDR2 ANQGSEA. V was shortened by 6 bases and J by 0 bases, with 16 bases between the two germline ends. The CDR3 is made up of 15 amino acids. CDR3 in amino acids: CSVELPPVSTDTQYF. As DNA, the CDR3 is TGCAGCGTCGAACTACCGCCAGTTAGCACAGATACGCAGTATTTT.

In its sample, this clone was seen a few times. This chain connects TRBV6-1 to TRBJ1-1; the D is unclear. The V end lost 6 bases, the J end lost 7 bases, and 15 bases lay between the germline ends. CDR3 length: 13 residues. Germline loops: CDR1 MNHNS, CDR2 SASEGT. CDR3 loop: CASSRNRDVEAFF. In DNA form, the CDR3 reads TGTGCCAGCAGCCGCAACAGAGACGTTGAAGCTTTCTTT.

The CDR3 nucleotides read TGTGCCAGCAGTGAATATGAGACCCAGTACTTC. Translating it yields CASSEYETQYF. The V gene is TRBV25-1, the J gene TRBJ2-5, with D hard to call. The germline V gene encodes CDR1 MGHDK and CDR2 SYGVNS. This CDR3 has 11 amino acids. V lost 0 bases to trimming and J lost 5 bases, with 1 base between them. Full variable domain (rest looked up from reference TRBV25-1 and TRBJ2-5): EADIYQTPRYLVIGTGKKITLECSQTMGHDKMYWYQQDPGMELHLIHYSYGVNSTEKGDLSSESTVSRIRTEHFPLTLESARPSHTSQYLCASSEYETQYFGPGTRLLVL.

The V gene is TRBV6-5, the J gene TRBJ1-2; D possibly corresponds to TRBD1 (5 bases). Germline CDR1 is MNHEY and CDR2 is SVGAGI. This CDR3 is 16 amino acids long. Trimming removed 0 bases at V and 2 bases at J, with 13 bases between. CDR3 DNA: TGTGCCAGCAGTTACTCGACTCCAGGGCCCAACTATGGCTACACCTTC. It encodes CASSYSTPGPNYGYTF.

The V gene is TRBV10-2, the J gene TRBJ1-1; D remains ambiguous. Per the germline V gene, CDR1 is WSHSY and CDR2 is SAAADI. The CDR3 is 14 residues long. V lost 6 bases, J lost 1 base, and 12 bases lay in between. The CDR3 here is CASRANRENTEAFF. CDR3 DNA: TGCGCCAGCAGAGCCAACAGAGAGAACACTGAAGCTTTCTTT.

The CDR3 loop reads CASSLDRVYEQYF. Written as DNA, the CDR3 is TGCGCCAGCAGCTTGGACAGGGTGTACGAGCAGTACTTC. The chain uses TRBV5-1 and TRBJ2-7, with D maybe TRBD1 (6 bases). The V gene's germline CDR1 is SGHRS and CDR2 YFSETQ. The CDR3 length is 13 residues. V lost 0 bases to trimming and J lost 4 bases, with 8 bases between them.

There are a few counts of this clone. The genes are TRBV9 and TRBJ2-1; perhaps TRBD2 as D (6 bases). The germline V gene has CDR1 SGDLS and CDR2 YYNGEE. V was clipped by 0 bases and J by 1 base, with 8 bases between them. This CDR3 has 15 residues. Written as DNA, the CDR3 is TGTGCCAGCAGCGTAGTGGACTATTCCTACAATGAGCAGTTCTTC. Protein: CASSVVDYSYNEQFF.

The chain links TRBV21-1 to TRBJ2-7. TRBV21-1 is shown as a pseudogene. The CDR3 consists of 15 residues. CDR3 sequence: CASSKIETSSYEQYF. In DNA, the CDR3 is TGTGCCAGCAGCAAGATAGAGACCAGCTCCTACGAGCAGTACTTC.

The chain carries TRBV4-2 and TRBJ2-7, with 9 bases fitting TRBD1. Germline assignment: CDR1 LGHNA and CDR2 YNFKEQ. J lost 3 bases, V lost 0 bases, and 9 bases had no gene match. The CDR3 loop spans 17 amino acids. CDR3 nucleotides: TGTGCCAGCAGCCAAGATGGGGCGGGACAGGGATTCTACGAGCAGTACTTC. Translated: CASSQDGAGQGFYEQYF.

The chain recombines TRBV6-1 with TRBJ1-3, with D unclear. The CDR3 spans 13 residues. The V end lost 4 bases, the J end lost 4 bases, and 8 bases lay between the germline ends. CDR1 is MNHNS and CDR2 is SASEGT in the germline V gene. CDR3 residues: CASSAGPGNTIYF. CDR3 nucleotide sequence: TGTGCCAGCAGTGCCGGGCCAGGAAACACCATATATTTT.

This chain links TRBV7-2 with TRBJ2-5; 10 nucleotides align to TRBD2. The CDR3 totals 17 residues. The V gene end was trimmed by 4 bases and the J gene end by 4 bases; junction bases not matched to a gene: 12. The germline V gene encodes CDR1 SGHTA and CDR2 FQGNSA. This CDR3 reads CASSSSLAGARGETQYF. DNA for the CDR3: TGTGCCAGCAGCTCCTCTCTAGCGGGAGCGAGGGGAGAGACCCAGTACTTC.

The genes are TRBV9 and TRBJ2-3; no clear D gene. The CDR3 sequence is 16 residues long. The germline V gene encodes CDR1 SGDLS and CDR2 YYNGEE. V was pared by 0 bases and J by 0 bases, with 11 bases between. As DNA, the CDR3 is TGTGCCAGCAGCGTAGGGACCAACCCAAGCACAGATACGCAGTATTTT. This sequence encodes CASSVGTNPSTDTQYF. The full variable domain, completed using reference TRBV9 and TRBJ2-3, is DSGVTQTPKHLITATGQRVTLRCSPRSGDLSVYWYQQSLDQGLQFLIQYYNGEERAKGNILERFSAQQFPDLHSELNLSSLELGDSALYFCASSVGTNPSTDTQYFGPGTRLTVL.

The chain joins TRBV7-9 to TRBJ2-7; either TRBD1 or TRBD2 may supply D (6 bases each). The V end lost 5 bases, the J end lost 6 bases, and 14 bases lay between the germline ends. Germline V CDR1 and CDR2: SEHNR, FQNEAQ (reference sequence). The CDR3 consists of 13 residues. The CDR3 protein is CASSLAKGGEQYF. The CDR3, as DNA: TGTGCCAGCAGCCTCGCGAAGGGGGGCGAGCAGTACTTC.

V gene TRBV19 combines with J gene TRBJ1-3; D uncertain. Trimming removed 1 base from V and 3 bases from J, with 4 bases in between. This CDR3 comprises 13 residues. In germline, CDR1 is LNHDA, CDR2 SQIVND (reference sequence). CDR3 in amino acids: CASSIAVGNTIYF. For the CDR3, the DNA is TGTGCCAGTAGTATAGCGGTTGGAAACACCATATATTTT.

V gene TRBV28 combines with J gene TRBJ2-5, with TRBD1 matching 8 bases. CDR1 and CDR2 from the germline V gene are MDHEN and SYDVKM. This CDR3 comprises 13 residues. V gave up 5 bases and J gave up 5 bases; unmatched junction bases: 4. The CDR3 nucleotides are TGTGCCAGCAGTCTTGGACAGGGCGAGACCCAGTACTTC. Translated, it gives CASSLGQGETQYF.

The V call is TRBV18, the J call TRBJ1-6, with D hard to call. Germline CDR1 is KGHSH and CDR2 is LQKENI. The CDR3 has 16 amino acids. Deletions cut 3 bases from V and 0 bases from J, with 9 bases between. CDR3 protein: CASSPSARSYNSPLHF. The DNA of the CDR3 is TGTGCCAGCTCACCCTCAGCCCGCTCCTATAATTCACCCCTCCACTTT. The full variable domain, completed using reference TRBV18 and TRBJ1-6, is NAGVMQNPRHLVRRRGQEARLRCSPMKGHSHVYWYRQLPEEGLKFMVYLQKENIIDESGMPKERFSAEFPKEGPSILRIQQVVRGDSAAYFCASSPSARSYNSPLHFGNGTRLTVT.

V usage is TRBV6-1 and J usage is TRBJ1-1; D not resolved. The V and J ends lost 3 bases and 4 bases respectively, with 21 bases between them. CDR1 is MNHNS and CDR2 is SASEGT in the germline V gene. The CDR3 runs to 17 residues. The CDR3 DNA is TGTGCCAGCAGTGACGCCACCGGGCCACCCCTCGGCACTGAAGCTTTCTTT. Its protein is CASSDATGPPLGTEAFF.

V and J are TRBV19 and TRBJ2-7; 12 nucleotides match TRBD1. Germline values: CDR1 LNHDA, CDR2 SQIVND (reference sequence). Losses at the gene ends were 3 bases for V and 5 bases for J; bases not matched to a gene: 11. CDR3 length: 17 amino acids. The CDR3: CASSMPTWDRGQDEQYF. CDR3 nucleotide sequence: TGTGCCAGTAGTATGCCTACTTGGGACAGGGGGCAGGACGAGCAGTACTTC.

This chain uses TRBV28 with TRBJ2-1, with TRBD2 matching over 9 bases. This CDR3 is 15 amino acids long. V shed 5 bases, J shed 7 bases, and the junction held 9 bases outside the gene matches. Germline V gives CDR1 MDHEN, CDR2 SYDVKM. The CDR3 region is CASSGAGGGRNEQFF. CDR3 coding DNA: TGTGCCAGCAGTGGAGCGGGGGGAGGGCGGAATGAGCAGTTCTTC.

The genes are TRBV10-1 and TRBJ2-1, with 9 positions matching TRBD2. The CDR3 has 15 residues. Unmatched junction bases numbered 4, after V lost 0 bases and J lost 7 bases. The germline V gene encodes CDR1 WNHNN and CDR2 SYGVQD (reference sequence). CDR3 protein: CASSESSGRRNEQFF. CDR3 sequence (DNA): TGCGCCAGCAGTGAGTCAAGCGGGAGGCGTAATGAGCAGTTCTTC.

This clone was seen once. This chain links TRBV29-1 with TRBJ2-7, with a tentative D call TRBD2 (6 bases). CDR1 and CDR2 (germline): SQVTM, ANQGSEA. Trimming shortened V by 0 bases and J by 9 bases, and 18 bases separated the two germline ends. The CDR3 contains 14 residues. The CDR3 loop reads CSVEDGLGRARQYF. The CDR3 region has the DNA TGCAGCGTTGAAGATGGGCTCGGGAGAGCACGGCAGTACTTC.

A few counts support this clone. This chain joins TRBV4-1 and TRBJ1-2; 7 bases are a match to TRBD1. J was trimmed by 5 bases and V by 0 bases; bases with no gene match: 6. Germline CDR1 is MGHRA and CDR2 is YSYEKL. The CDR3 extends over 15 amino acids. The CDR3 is CASSQDEDRIYGYTF. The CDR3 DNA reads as TGCGCCAGCAGCCAAGACGAGGACAGGATTTATGGCTACACCTTC.